These T cell receptor beta chains were read from a single sample in a study of vaccination and CD4 T cells after COVID-19. TCRdb passed the PCR reads through MiXCR, listing each CDR3 protein once. Among roughly 4,500 distinct CDR3 sequences, roughly two thirds were seen once, and the ten largest hold around 29%. Antigen specificity for these receptors is unknown. Sequences were obtained from CD4+ T cells from blood, cultured in vitro. The source of these receptors is a human donor in good health. Each CDR3 is given with its conserved first and last residue. A D gene is named only where the DNA matches it firmly. A row's size may be missing; if present it is once, few, many or a size class.

TRBV20-1	TRBJ2-1	-	-	TGCAGTGCTACTGTAAGGCTAGCCTATCACAATGAGCAGTTCTTC	CSATVRLAYHNEQFF
TRBV7-8	TRBJ1-1	-	-	TGTGCCAGCAGCTTCCGGACGCCTGCGGAGACTGAAGCTTTCTTT	CASSFRTPAETEAFF
TRBV6-5	TRBJ2-2	-	-	TGTGCCAGCAGTTCGGGGCAGCCCCGGGGGGAGCTGTTTTTT	CASSSGQPRGELFF
TRBV7-2	TRBJ1-6	-	once	TGTGCCAGCAGCCCCAACTGGGGGGGGGGTAATTCACCCCTCCACTTT	CASSPNWGGGNSPLHF
TRBV6-5	TRBJ1-2	TRBD1	once	TGTGCCAGCAGTTACACGTCGGGACAGGGGGGTTACACCTTC	CASSYTSGQGGYTF
TRBV7-9	TRBJ2-7	-	-	TGTGCCAGCAGCTTACCCCTTGGCCAGGAGGTTTCCTACGAGCAGTACTTC	CASSLPLGQEVSYEQYF
TRBV6-2/TRBV6-3	TRBJ1-1	TRBD1	-	TGTGCCAGCAGTTACGCCGGGACAGAGAGGACTGAAGCTTTCTTT	CASSYAGTERTEAFF
TRBV12-3/TRBV12-4	TRBJ1-6	-	-	TGTGCCAGCAGCGACAGGATTAATTCACCCCTCCACTTT	CASSDRINSPLHF
TRBV20-1	TRBJ2-3	-	-	TGCAGTGCTATGCTAGCTCGGGCAGATACGCAGTATTTT	CSAMLARADTQYF
TRBV28	TRBJ1-6	-	-	TGTGCCAGCAGTTCTCCCCTCGCGCGGTTGGATAATTCACCCCTCCACTTT	CASSSPLARLDNSPLHF
TRBV5-6	TRBJ2-5	-	-	TGTGCCAGCAGCTTAACAGTCACGCGGGAGACCCAGTACTTC	CASSLTVTRETQYF
TRBV2	TRBJ1-5	-	-	TGTGCCAGCAGTGAAGAAGGCAAAACCAATCAGCCCCAGCATTTT	CASSEEGKTNQPQHF
TRBV6-2/TRBV6-3	TRBJ2-2	TRBD2	-	TGTGCCAGCAGCTCCCTAGCGGGGGGGCCCACCGGGGAGCTGTTTTTT	CASSSLAGGPTGELFF
TRBV7-9	TRBJ2-7	-	-	TGTGCCAGCAGCCCTCCCCCCCCGGACAGACCCTACGAGCAGTACTTC	CASSPPPPDRPYEQYF
TRBV15	TRBJ1-6	-	-	TGTGCCACCAGCAGAGATCCGCAGGGAGTCAATTCACCCCTCCACTTT	CATSRDPQGVNSPLHF
TRBV20-1	TRBJ1-3	-	few	TGCAGTGCTAGAGATCCGGGCTCTGGAAACACCATATATTTT	CSARDPGSGNTIYF
TRBV7-2	TRBJ2-3	TRBD2	-	TGTGCCAGCAGCTCTAGTGTTAGCGGGGGGGGGTATACGCAGTATTTT	CASSSSVSGGGYTQYF
TRBV12-3/TRBV12-4	TRBJ2-1	TRBD2	-	TGTGCCAGCAGTTTAGCGCGACTAGCGGGGTTATACAATGAGCAGTTCTTC	CASSLARLAGLYNEQFF
TRBV20-1	TRBJ1-1	-	-	TGCAGTGCCCTGCGAGTGAACACTGAAGCTTTCTTT	CSALRVNTEAFF
TRBV6-1	TRBJ1-5	-	-	TGTGCCAGCAGTGTGACGAGGAGGGGACGCAATCAGCCCCAGCATTTT	CASSVTRRGRNQPQHF
TRBV14	TRBJ2-5	-	-	TGTGCCAGCAGCCAAGATCGCCGCTCGGCGAATAGGGAGACCCAGTACTTC	CASSQDRRSANRETQYF
TRBV20-1	TRBJ1-1	TRBD1	-	TGCAGTGCTAGAAGACAGGGGACGAACACTGAAGCTTTCTTT	CSARRQGTNTEAFF
TRBV27	TRBJ2-7	TRBD1	few	TGTGCCAGCATCAAAGGACAGGTGAGAGAGCAGTACTTC	CASIKGQVREQYF
TRBV7-2	TRBJ1-5	-	few	TGTGCCAGCAGCCCCCCGACCGGTCAGCCCCAGCATTTT	CASSPPTGQPQHF
TRBV11-2	TRBJ2-3	TRBD1	-	TGTGCCAGCAGCTCCGGACAGGTTAGCACAGATACGCAGTATTTT	CASSSGQVSTDTQYF
TRBV19	TRBJ1-5	TRBD1	-	TGTGCCAGTAGTATGGGGGACAGGAGCAATCAGCCCCAGCATTTT	CASSMGDRSNQPQHF
TRBV27	TRBJ2-5	TRBD1	-	TGTGCCAGCGGATTCAGGGGGTACCAAGAGACCCAGTACTTC	CASGFRGYQETQYF
TRBV20-1	TRBJ1-5	TRBD1	-	TGCAGTGCTAGACCGGGACAGCGCAATCAGCCCCAGCATTTT	CSARPGQRNQPQHF
TRBV28	TRBJ1-1	-	-	TGTGCCAGCAGTGACCGGCGTTATGGCCTTAGAACTGAAGCTTTCTTT	CASSDRRYGLRTEAFF
TRBV5-1	TRBJ1-3	-	-	TGCGCCAGCAGCTTAAATGGACAAGGAAACACCATATATTTT	CASSLNGQGNTIYF
TRBV18	TRBJ1-5	-	once	TGTGCCAGCTCACGGATGGGCACGGGGGCCGGGAATCAGCCCCAGCATTTT	CASSRMGTGAGNQPQHF
TRBV6-2/TRBV6-3	TRBJ1-1	TRBD1	-	TGTGCCAGCAGTTCTGACAGGGAAGTTCGCACTGAAGCTTTCTTT	CASSSDREVRTEAFF
TRBV25-1	TRBJ2-3	-	-	TGTGCCAGCAGTGAACCGGGGTCGGGAACAGATACGCAGTATTTT	CASSEPGSGTDTQYF
TRBV10-2	TRBJ1-2	-	few	TGCGCCAGCAGTGGGGGCAGGGCCTATGGCTACACCTTC	CASSGGRAYGYTF
TRBV7-8	TRBJ2-5	-	few	TGTGCCAGCAGCTTAACGGGCAGGGACCAAGAGACCCAGTACTTC	CASSLTGRDQETQYF
TRBV20-1	TRBJ1-1	-	few	TGCAGTGCTAGGTCTAACCGGAACACTGAAGCTTTCTTT	CSARSNRNTEAFF
TRBV18	TRBJ2-5	-	-	TGTGCCAGCTCACCACCCGGTTTCCAAGAGACCCAGTACTTC	CASSPPGFQETQYF